The text below deals with one T cell receptor (beta chain). This receptor's antigen is unknown. Base-call qualities are not available, and no considerably larger clone is one nucleotide away. The immunoSEQ Assay, a bias-controlled multiplex PCR, was used to amplify TCRbeta CDR3 regions from genomic DNA. For the original study's pipeline: Nucleated cell counts per sample were estimated from amplification of reference gene primers within the assay. To quantify the absolute abundance of each unique TCRbeta CDR3 rearrangement, sequence reads were collapsed and filtered. For each sample, productive Simpson clonality was calculated as the square root of Simpson's diversity index over productive rearrangements. TCRdb stores this immuneACCESS table with in-frame sequences only. Part of the clones is absent; in the studies checked, under half of the shortfall reflects unresolved V genes, and no reason is known for the rest. V and J calls and clone size are those listed in that table; D and trimming were worked out from the DNA. The table for this sample lists around 200,000 clones; about 88% of them were counted only once. Of the sample, around 1.5% is held by the ten largest clones.

This record comes from a study of blood T cell repertoires in COVID-19 (dated by TCRdb to between 2020 and 2021). For context, the study as a whole: The collaborator samples originated in the United States, Italy and Spain and spanned the acute and convalescent phases of COVID-19. The prospective study material was composed of cDNA or gDNA derived from T cells, B-cell-depleted T cells, or PBMCs. Subjects who had been exposed to COVID-19, were actively infected with it, or had recovered from it provided the deeply sampled blood TCRbeta repertoires that made up the dataset. The repertoires were released in a freely available public database intended as a resource for research on the immune response to SARS-CoV-2. Samples came from the ongoing ImmuneRACE study (first 160 participants) plus 1,254 subjects from 6 global collaborators. Nearly every sample came with metadata listing a de-identified subject ID, COVID-19 status, age in years and sex. HLA class I and class II types, where available, came from metadata supplied by the sample provider rather than from assay-based typing. Here is what the overall study found, with its caveats: Clinical and demographic metadata were provided uncurated, with the amount varying by source and participant.

The collaborating institutions used their own protocols to collect whole blood in K2EDTA tubes. Collaborator samples were shipped for TCRbeta analysis as frozen whole blood, isolated PBMCs, or DNA extracted from either sample type. Including the terminal cysteine and phenylalanine, the CDR3 comprises 16 residues. Only the CDR3 part of the read is kept: 48 bases, read in frame from the first base. The germline V gene specifies SGHDT as CDR1 and YYEEEE as CDR2. V lost 5 bases and J lost 1 base, and the count of bases not matched to a germline gene is 9. Sequencing was performed on peripheral blood. The chain employs TRBV5-6 and TRBJ2-3, and 8 bases in between align with TRBD2. The TCR originated in a man aged 18 to 29 with active or convalescent COVID-19. The CDR3 corresponds to CASSYLAGPGTDTQYF. The nucleotides are TGTGCCAGCAGTTACTTAGCGGGGCCCGGCACAGATACGCAGTATTTT.